This T cell receptor (beta chain) derives from a study of shared clonotypes between healthy human individuals. Per germline, CDR1 MNHEY and CDR2 SMNVEV (reference sequence). V shed 9 bases and J 1 base; nucleotides not matched to a gene: 4. This CDR3 is 14 amino acids long. With respect to this clone: Its target is unknown.

Findings and limits, study-wide: Roughly 5.3% of naive CD4 clonotypes were common to several donors.

The protocol was immunoSEQ multiplex PCR, while the TCRdb copy is restricted to in-frame clones and leaves out a portion. The sample has roughly 400,000 clones, 95% to 97% seen once. The receptor comes from a man aged 25-45 years in good health. Sequencing input: memory CD8+ T cells sorted from blood. As to subset: CD45RO+ cells pooled with CCR7-negative TemRA cells. The chain has TRBV27 and TRBJ2-2, with TRBD1 identical over 8 bases. CDR3 region: CASSTGVNTGELFF. The DNA of the CDR3 is TGTGCCAGTTCGACAGGGGTGAACACCGGGGAGCTGTTTTTT.